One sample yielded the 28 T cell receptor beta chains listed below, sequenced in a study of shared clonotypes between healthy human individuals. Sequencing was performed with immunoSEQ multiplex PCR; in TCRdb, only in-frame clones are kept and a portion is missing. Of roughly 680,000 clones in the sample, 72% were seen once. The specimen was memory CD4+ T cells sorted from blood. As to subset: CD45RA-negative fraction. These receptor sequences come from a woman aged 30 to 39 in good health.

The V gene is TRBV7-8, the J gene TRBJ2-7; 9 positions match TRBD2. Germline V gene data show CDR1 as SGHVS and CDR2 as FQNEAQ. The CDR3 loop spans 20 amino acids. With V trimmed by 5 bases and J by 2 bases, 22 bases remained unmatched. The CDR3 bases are TGTGCCAGCAGCCAGCAACCTCACAGAGCGGGAGGCATACTTACCTACGAGCAGTACTTC. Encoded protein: CASSQQPHRAGGILTYEQYF.

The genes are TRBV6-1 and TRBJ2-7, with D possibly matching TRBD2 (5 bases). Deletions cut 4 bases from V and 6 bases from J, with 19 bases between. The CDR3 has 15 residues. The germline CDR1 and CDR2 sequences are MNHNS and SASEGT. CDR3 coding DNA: TGTGCCAGCAGTGCACTTCAACGGGGAATTCTCGAGCAGTACTTC. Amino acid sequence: CASSALQRGILEQYF.

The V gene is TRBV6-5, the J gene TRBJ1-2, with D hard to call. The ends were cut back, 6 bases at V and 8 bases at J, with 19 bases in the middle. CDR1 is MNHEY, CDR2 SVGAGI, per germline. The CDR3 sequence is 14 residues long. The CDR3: CASRGSPLGRGYTF. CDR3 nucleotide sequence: TGTGCCAGCAGGGGGAGCCCCCTAGGGCGAGGCTACACCTTC.

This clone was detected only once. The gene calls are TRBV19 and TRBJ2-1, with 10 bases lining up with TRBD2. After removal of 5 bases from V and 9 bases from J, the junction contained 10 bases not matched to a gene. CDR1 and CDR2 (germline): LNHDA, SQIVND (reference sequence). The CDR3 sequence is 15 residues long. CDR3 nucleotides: TGTGCCAGTAGTGCCAGCGGGAGGGCCCGGGGTGAGCAGTTCTTC. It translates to CASSASGRARGEQFF.

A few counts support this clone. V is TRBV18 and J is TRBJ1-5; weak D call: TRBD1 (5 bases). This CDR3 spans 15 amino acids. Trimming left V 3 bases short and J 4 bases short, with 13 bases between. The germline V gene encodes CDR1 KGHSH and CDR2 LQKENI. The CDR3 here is CASSPPGGENQPQHF. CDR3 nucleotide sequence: TGTGCCAGCTCACCCCCGGGGGGAGAAAATCAGCCCCAGCATTTT.

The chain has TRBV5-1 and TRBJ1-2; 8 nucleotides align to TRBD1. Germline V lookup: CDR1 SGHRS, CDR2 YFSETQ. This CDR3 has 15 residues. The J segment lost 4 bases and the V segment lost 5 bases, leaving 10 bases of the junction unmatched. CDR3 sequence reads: CASRPGTGEPYGYTF. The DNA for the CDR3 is TGCGCCAGCAGGCCCGGGACAGGAGAACCCTATGGCTACACCTTC. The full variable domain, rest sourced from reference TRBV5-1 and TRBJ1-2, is KAGVTQTPRYLIKTRGQQVTLSCSPISGHRSVSWYQQTPGQGLQFLFEYFSETQRNKGNFPGRFSGRQFSNSRSEMNVSTLELGDSALYLCASRPGTGEPYGYTFGSGTRLTVV.

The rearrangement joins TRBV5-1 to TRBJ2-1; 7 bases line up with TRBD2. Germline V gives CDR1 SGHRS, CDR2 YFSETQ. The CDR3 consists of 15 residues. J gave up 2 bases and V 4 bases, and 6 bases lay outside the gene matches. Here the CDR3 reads CASSASSGAYNEQFF. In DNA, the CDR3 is TGCGCCAGCAGCGCGTCTAGCGGAGCCTACAATGAGCAGTTCTTC. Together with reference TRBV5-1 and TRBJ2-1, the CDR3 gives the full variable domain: KAGVTQTPRYLIKTRGQQVTLSCSPISGHRSVSWYQQTPGQGLQFLFEYFSETQRNKGNFPGRFSGRQFSNSRSEMNVSTLELGDSALYLCASSASSGAYNEQFFGPGTRLTVL.

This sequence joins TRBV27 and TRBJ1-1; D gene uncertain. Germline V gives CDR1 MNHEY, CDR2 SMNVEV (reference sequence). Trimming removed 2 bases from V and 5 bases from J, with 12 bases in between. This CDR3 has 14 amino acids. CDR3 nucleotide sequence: TGTGCCAGCAGTTTAAAAGGGTTTAGGACTGAAGCTTTCTTT. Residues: CASSLKGFRTEAFF.

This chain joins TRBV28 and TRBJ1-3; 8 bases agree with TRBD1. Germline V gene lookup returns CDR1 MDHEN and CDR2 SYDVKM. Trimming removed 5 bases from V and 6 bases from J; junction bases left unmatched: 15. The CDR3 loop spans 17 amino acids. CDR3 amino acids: CASSLLLSGTGINTIYF. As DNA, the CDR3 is TGTGCCAGCAGTCTTCTCCTGTCCGGGACAGGCATAAACACCATATATTTT.

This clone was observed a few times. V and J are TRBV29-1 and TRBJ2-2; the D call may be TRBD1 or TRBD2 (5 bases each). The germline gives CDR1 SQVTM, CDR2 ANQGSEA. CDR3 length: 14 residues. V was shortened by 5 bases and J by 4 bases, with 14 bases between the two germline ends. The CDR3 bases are TGCAGCGTTAGGGAGACAGCGGCCACCGGGGAGCTGTTTTTT. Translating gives CSVRETAATGELFF.

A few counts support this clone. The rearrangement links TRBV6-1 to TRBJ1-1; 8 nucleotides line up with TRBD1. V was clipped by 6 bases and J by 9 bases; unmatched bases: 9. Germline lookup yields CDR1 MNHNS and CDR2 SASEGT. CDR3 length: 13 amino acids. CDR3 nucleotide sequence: TGTGCCAGCAGCGAAAGAGGACAGGGTAAAGCTTTCTTT. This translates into CASSERGQGKAFF.

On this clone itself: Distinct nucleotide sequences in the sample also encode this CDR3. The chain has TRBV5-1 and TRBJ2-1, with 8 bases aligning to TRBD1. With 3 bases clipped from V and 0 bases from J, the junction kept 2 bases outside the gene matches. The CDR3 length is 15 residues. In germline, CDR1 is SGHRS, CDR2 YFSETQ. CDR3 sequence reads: CASSSDRASYNEQFF. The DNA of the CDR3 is TGCGCCAGCAGCTCGGACAGGGCCTCCTACAATGAGCAGTTCTTC.

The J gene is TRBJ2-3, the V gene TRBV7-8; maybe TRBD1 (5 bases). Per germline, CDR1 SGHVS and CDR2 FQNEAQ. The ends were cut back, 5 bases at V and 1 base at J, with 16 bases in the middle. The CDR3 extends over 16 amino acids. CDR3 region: CASSATPGLRTDTQYF. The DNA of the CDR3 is TGTGCCAGCAGCGCAACCCCAGGGTTGCGCACAGATACGCAGTATTTT. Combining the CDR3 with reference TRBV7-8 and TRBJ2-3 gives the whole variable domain GAGVSQSPRYKVAKRGQDVALRCDPISGHVSLFWYQQALGQGPEFLTYFQNEAQLDKSGLPSDRFFAERPEGSVSTLKIQRTQQEDSAVYLCASSATPGLRTDTQYFGPGTRLTVL.

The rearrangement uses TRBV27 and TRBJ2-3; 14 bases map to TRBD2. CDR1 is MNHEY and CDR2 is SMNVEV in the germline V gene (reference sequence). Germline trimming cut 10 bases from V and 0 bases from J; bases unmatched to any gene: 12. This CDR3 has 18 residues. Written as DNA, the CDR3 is TGTGCCACCGGGACTAGCGGGAGACTCGCCTCTAGCACAGATACGCAGTATTTT. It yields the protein CATGTSGRLASSTDTQYF.

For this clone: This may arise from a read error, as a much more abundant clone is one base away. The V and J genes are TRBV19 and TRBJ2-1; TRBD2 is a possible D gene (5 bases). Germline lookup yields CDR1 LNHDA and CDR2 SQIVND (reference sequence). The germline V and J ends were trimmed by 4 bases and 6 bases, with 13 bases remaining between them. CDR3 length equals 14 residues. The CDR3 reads CASSTWELANEQFF. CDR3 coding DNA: TGTGCCAGTAGTACGTGGGAGCTAGCCAATGAGCAGTTCTTC.

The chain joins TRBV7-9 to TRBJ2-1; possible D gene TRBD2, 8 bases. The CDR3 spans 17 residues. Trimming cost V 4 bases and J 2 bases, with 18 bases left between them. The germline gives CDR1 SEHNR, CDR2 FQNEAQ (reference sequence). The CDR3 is CASSSRAGDSPYNEQFF. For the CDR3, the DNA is TGTGCCAGCAGCTCCAGAGCGGGGGACAGCCCCTACAATGAGCAGTTCTTC.

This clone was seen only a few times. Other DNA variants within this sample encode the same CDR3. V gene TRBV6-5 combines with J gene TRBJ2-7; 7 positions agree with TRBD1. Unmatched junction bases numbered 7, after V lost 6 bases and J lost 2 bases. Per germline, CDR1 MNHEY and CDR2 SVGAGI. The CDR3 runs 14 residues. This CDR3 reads CASRPTGPPYEQYF. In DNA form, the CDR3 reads TGTGCCAGCAGACCGACAGGGCCTCCCTACGAGCAGTACTTC.

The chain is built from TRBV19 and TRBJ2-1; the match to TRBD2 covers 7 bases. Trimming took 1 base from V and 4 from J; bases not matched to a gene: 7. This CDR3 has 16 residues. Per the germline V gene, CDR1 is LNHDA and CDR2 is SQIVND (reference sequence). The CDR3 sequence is CASSIGRGLGYNEQFF. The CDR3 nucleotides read TGTGCCAGTAGTATAGGAAGAGGACTAGGATACAATGAGCAGTTCTTC.

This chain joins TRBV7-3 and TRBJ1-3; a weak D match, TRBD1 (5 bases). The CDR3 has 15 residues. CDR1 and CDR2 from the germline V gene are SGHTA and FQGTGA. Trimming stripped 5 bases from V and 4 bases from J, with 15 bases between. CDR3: CASSAARQGGNTIYF. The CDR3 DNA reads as TGTGCCAGCAGCGCGGCCCGGCAGGGCGGAAACACCATATATTTT.

The CDR3 loop is CASSPKATGGSYEQYF. CDR3 in DNA: TGCGCCAGCAGCCCCAAAGCCACAGGCGGATCCTACGAGCAGTACTTC. V gene TRBV4-1 combines with J gene TRBJ2-7; D may be TRBD1 (5 bases). This CDR3 comprises 16 residues. Germline CDR1 and CDR2: MGHRA and YSYEKL. The V and J ends lost 4 bases and 1 base respectively, with 17 bases between them.

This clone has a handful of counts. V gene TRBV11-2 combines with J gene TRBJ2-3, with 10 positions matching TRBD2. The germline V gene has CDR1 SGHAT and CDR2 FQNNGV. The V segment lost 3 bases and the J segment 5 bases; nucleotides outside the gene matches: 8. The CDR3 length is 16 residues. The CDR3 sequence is CASSFTAGGPGDTQYF. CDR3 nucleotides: TGTGCCAGCAGCTTTACAGCGGGAGGGCCCGGAGATACGCAGTATTTT. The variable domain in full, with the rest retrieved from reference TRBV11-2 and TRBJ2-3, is EAGVAQSPRYKIIEKRQSVAFWCNPISGHATLYWYQQILGQGPKLLIQFQNNGVVDDSQLPKDRFSAERLKGVDSTLKIQPAKLEDSAVYLCASSFTAGGPGDTQYFGPGTRLTVL.

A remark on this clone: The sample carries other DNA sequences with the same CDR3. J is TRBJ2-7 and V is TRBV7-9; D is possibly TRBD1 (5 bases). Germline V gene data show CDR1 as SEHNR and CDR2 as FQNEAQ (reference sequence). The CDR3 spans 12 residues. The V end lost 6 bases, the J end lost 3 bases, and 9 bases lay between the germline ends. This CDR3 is CASSSTGYEQYF. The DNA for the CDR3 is TGTGCCAGCAGTTCTACAGGCTACGAGCAGTACTTC. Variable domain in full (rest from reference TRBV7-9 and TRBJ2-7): DTGVSQNPRHKITKRGQNVTFRCDPISEHNRLYWYRQTLGQGPEFLTYFQNEAQLEKSRLLSDRFSAERPKGSFSTLEIQRTEQGDSAMYLCASSSTGYEQYFGPGTRLTVT.

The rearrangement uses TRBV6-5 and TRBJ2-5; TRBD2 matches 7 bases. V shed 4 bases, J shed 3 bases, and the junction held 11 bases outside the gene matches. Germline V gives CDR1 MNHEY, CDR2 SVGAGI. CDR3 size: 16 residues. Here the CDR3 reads CASSSRLAGVKETQYF. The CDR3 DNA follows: TGTGCCAGCAGTTCACGACTTGCGGGAGTTAAAGAGACCCAGTACTTC.

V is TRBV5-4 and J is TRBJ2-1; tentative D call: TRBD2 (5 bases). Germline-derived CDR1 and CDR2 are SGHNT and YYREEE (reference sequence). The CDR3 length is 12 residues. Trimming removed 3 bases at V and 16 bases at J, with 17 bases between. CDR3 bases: TGTGCCAGCAGCTCGACACGGGATATCCTTTTCTTC. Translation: CASSSTRDILFF. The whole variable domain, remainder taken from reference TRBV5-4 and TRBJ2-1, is ETGVTQSPTHLIKTRGQQVTLRCSSQSGHNTVSWYQQALGQGPQFIFQYYREEENGRGNFPPRFSGLQFPNYSSELNVNALELDDSALYLCASSSTRDILFFGPGTRLTVL.

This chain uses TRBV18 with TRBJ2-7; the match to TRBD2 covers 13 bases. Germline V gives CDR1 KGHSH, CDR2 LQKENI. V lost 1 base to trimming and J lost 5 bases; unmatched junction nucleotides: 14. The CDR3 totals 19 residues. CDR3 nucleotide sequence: TGTGCCAGCTCACCACGGGGACTAGCGGGAACACGGAGTATCCACGAGCAGTACTTC. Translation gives CASSPRGLAGTRSIHEQYF. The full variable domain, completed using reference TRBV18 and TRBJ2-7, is NAGVMQNPRHLVRRRGQEARLRCSPMKGHSHVYWYRQLPEEGLKFMVYLQKENIIDESGMPKERFSAEFPKEGPSILRIQQVVRGDSAAYFCASSPRGLAGTRSIHEQYFGPGTRLTVT.

The CDR3 sequence: CASTWGRSSTDTQYF. CDR3 DNA: TGTGCCAGCACGTGGGGGCGGAGTAGCACAGATACGCAGTATTTT. This chain joins TRBV28 and TRBJ2-3, with a possible D match to TRBD1 (6 bases). Germline lookup yields CDR1 MDHEN and CDR2 SYDVKM. This CDR3 region has 15 residues. V was cut by 7 bases and J by 0 bases, with 14 bases left in between.

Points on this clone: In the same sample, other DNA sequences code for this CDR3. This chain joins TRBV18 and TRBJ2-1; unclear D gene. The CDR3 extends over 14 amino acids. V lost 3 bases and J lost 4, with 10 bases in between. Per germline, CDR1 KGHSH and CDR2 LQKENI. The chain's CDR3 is CASSPGAGYNEQFF. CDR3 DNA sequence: TGTGCCAGCTCACCGGGTGCTGGGTACAATGAGCAGTTCTTC.

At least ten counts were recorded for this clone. The CDR3 DNA reads as TGTGCCAGCAGTTTAAGCTCCGGTCCCCGTTGGCAGTACTTC. Translation gives CASSLSSGPRWQYF. The chain joins TRBV28 to TRBJ2-7, with D unclear. CDR1 MDHEN and CDR2 SYDVKM come from the germline V gene. The CDR3 runs 14 residues. Trimming took 2 bases from V and 9 from J, leaving 17 bases between them.